The 17 T cell receptor beta chains reported below all come from one sample, sequenced in a study of cytomegalovirus exposure and HLA in healthy donors. Profiled with immunoSEQ multiplex PCR; TCRdb holds only in-frame clones, not every one. The data contain under 85,000 clones, approximately 93% of them singletons. The material sequenced was PBMCs. The origin of the receptors is a woman under 30 in good health and CMV-seronegative.

Only one count was recorded for this clone. Sequence at one end of the junction differs from germline and may be a read error. The V and J genes are TRBV4-1 and TRBJ2-7; D possibly corresponds to TRBD2 (6 bases). CDR1 is MGHRA, CDR2 YSYEKL, per germline. CDR3 length equals 15 residues. Written as DNA, the CDR3 is TGCGCCAGCAGTCAAGCGCGCGGGAATCTCTACGAGCAGTACTTC. This translates into CASSQARGNLYEQYF.

The J gene is TRBJ2-3, the V gene TRBV7-2; 10 bases agree with TRBD2. The CDR3 is 18 amino acids. Germline CDR1 reads SGHTA; CDR2 reads FQGNSA. Trimming took 2 bases from V and 1 from J; bases not matched to a gene: 9. The DNA for the CDR3 is TGTGCCAGCAGCTTATCCGGACTAGCGGTGACAGGCACAGATACGCAGTATTTT. This encodes CASSLSGLAVTGTDTQYF.

This clone was detected once. The genes are TRBV19 and TRBJ1-5; TRBD1 matches at 11 bases. Germline CDR1 is LNHDA and CDR2 is SQIVND (reference sequence). This CDR3 is built from 16 residues. Trimming at V came to 5 bases and at J to 2 bases, leaving 5 bases not matched to a gene. This CDR3 reads CASSPGTGGRNQPQHF. CDR3 nucleotide sequence: TGTGCCAGTAGTCCCGGGACAGGGGGTCGCAATCAGCCCCAGCATTTT.

The chain links TRBV14 to TRBJ2-7; D is unclear. The CDR3 is 14 amino acids. Germline-derived CDR1 and CDR2 are SGHDN and FVKESK. Trimming took 0 bases from V and 4 from J, leaving 10 bases between them. This CDR3 reads CASSQENNPYEQYF. The CDR3 region has the DNA TGTGCCAGCAGCCAAGAAAACAATCCGTACGAGCAGTACTTC.

The rearrangement uses TRBV30 and TRBJ1-2, with 7 bases lining up with TRBD1. Germline V gene data show CDR1 as GTSNPN and CDR2 as SVGIG (reference sequence). The V gene end was trimmed by 2 bases and the J gene end by 6 bases; junction bases not matched to a gene: 9. The CDR3 is made up of 14 amino acids. CDR3: CAWSPGQIPDGYTF. The CDR3 coding sequence is TGTGCCTGGAGTCCGGGACAGATACCAGATGGCTACACCTTC.

The genes are TRBV4-1 and TRBJ2-3; D may be TRBD2 (5 bases). Germline loops: CDR1 MGHRA, CDR2 YSYEKL. V was shortened by 0 bases and J by 4 bases, with 8 bases between the two germline ends. This CDR3 contains 14 residues. The CDR3 DNA reads as TGCGCCAGCAGCCAAGAGGCTAGCTCAGATACGCAGTATTTT. This encodes CASSQEASSDTQYF.

The chain links TRBV19 to TRBJ1-2; D is ambiguous. CDR1 is LNHDA, CDR2 SQIVND, per germline (reference sequence). V dropped 5 bases and J dropped 8 bases, with 15 bases sitting between them. This CDR3 has 13 amino acids. CDR3 protein: CASSVGGRSGYTF. For the CDR3, the DNA is TGTGCCAGTAGTGTGGGCGGGAGGAGCGGCTACACCTTC.

The chain carries TRBV19 and TRBJ2-7; the D gene is possibly TRBD2 (5 bases). CDR1 is LNHDA and CDR2 is SQIVND in the germline V gene (reference sequence). Trimming left V 5 bases short and J 2 bases short, with 13 bases between. This CDR3 is built from 14 residues. This chain's CDR3 is CASSDWGVTYEQYF. CDR3 sequence (DNA): TGTGCCAGTAGTGATTGGGGAGTTACCTACGAGCAGTACTTC.

The J gene is TRBJ1-1, the V gene TRBV2; D uncertain. Per germline, CDR1 SNHLY and CDR2 FYNNEI. With 1 base removed from V and 0 bases from J, the gap between germline ends came to 12 bases. The CDR3 is 16 residues long. The CDR3 spells CASSEGATIMNTEAFF. CDR3 DNA: TGTGCCAGCAGTGAAGGGGCAACAATCATGAACACTGAAGCTTTCTTT.

This clone showed up just once. V is TRBV10-2 and J is TRBJ1-5; a weak D match, TRBD1 (6 bases). Germline loops: CDR1 WSHSY, CDR2 SAAADI. V was cut by 6 bases and J by 3 bases, with 12 bases left in between. This CDR3 is built from 14 residues. In DNA, the CDR3 is TGCGCCAGCAGGAACACAGGGTCCAATCAGCCCCAGCATTTT. It translates to CASRNTGSNQPQHF.

This chain links TRBV6-5 with TRBJ1-1, with 7 bases matching TRBD1. Germline V lookup: CDR1 MNHEY, CDR2 SVGAGI. J gave up 7 bases and V 3 bases, and 8 bases lay outside the gene matches. This CDR3 contains 14 residues. The CDR3 sequence is CASSYSGTVHEAFF. For the CDR3, the DNA is TGTGCCAGCAGTTATTCCGGGACAGTACATGAAGCTTTCTTT.

The V call is TRBV5-4, the J call TRBJ2-7, with D possibly being TRBD1 (5 bases). The CDR3 is 14 residues long. From germline, CDR1 is SGHNT and CDR2 YYREEE (reference sequence). Trimming took 0 bases from V and 0 from J, leaving 7 bases between them. Here the CDR3 DNA reads TGTGCCAGCAGCTTGGGGACACCCTCCTACGAGCAGTACTTC. It specifies CASSLGTPSYEQYF. Filled out from reference TRBV5-4 and TRBJ2-7, the complete variable domain reads ETGVTQSPTHLIKTRGQQVTLRCSSQSGHNTVSWYQQALGQGPQFIFQYYREEENGRGNFPPRFSGLQFPNYSSELNVNALELDDSALYLCASSLGTPSYEQYFGPGTRLTVT.

This clone was counted once. This rearrangement joins TRBV6-5 to TRBJ1-1; D is ambiguous. Germline V gene sequence: CDR1 MNHEY, CDR2 SVGAGI. This CDR3 spans 13 amino acids. Deletions cut 6 bases from V and 0 bases from J, with 8 bases between. CDR3 coding DNA: TGTGCCAGCAGCCAGGATGTGAACACTGAAGCTTTCTTT. This encodes CASSQDVNTEAFF.

The chain recombines TRBV6-6 with TRBJ1-5; D not certain. The V gene's germline CDR1 is MNHNY and CDR2 SVGAGI (reference sequence). Trimming took off 6 bases at V and 3 bases at J, with 15 bases between the two ends. The CDR3 totals 15 residues. The CDR3 loop reads CASSPRAGVNQPQHF. CDR3 DNA: TGTGCCAGCAGCCCCCGGGCGGGCGTCAATCAGCCCCAGCATTTT.

The chain is built from TRBV5-1 and TRBJ2-1; TRBD2 is a possible D gene (6 bases). CDR3 length: 16 residues. Per germline, CDR1 SGHRS and CDR2 YFSETQ. Trimming removed 1 base at V and 3 bases at J, with 14 bases between. The CDR3 loop reads CASSLLDTGGYNEQFF. Here the CDR3 DNA reads TGCGCCAGCAGCTTGCTCGACACCGGGGGCTACAATGAGCAGTTCTTC.

V gene TRBV7-2 combines with J gene TRBJ1-6; 8 bases line up with TRBD1. J gave up 7 bases and V 2 bases, and 4 bases lay outside the gene matches. Germline V gene lookup returns CDR1 SGHTA and CDR2 FQGNSA. The CDR3 sequence is 15 residues long. CDR3 region: CASSLMDRDNSPLHF. For the CDR3, the DNA is TGTGCCAGCAGCTTAATGGACAGGGACAATTCACCCCTCCACTTT.

J is TRBJ2-5 and V is TRBV27; TRBD2 matches at 11 bases. Germline values: CDR1 MNHEY, CDR2 SMNVEV (reference sequence). J lost 5 bases, V lost 5 bases, and 7 bases had no gene match. This CDR3 region has 15 residues. This CDR3 is CASSALAGGRETQYF. The CDR3 DNA follows: TGTGCCAGCAGTGCCCTAGCGGGAGGACGGGAGACCCAGTACTTC.